Listed here are 3 T cell receptor beta chains from one sample, sequenced in a study of control samples from healthy donors and cancer patients. This table comes from immunoSEQ multiplex PCR, and its TCRdb copy is limited to in-frame clones, with some not included. This table has about 120,000 clones, 80% to 90% appearing once. Specimen: PBMCs. All receptors come from a woman aged 45-65 years with colorectal cancer.

The chain has TRBV19 and TRBJ2-1; TRBD1 might be the D (6 bases). The length of the CDR3 is 14 residues. V was pared by 3 bases and J by 7 bases, with 13 bases between. Germline V gene lookup returns CDR1 LNHDA and CDR2 SQIVND (reference sequence). CDR3 nucleotides: TGTGCCAGTAGTATGCCACAGGGAAGGAATGAGCAGTTCTTC. Protein product: CASSMPQGRNEQFF. Together with reference TRBV19 and TRBJ2-1, the CDR3 gives the full variable domain: DGGITQSPKYLFRKEGQNVTLSCEQNLNHDAMYWYRQDPGQGLRLIYYSQIVNDFQKGDIAEGYSVSREKKESFPLTVTSAQKNPTAFYLCASSMPQGRNEQFFGPGTRLTVL.

V gene TRBV28 combines with J gene TRBJ2-5; D not certain. The V gene lost 3 bases and the J gene lost 3 bases, with 5 bases spanning the gap. Germline V gives CDR1 MDHEN, CDR2 SYDVKM. This CDR3 has 12 residues. The CDR3 nucleotides read TGTGCCAGCAGTTTCCAGAAAGAGACCCAGTACTTC. Protein sequence: CASSFQKETQYF.

The chain links TRBV9 to TRBJ2-5; no definite D call. V gave up 0 bases and J gave up 1 base, with 7 bases separating them. CDR1 and CDR2 (germline): SGDLS, YYNGEE. The CDR3 runs 14 residues. Here the CDR3 reads CASSVEASQETQYF. The CDR3 nucleotides are TGTGCCAGCAGCGTAGAGGCCAGCCAAGAGACCCAGTACTTC.